Below are 9 T cell receptor beta chains sequenced from a single sample in a study of blood T cell repertoires in COVID-19. TCRdb's table, derived via immunoSEQ multiplex PCR, lists solely in-frame clones and lacks some. The repertoire holds 140,000 or so clones, with around 86% as singletons. Sequencing used peripheral blood. The receptors come from a human donor in a cohort sampled during active COVID-19.

The chain employs TRBV2 and TRBJ2-3; maybe TRBD2 (6 bases). This CDR3 region has 14 residues. Looked up from germline, CDR1 is SNHLY and CDR2 is FYNNEI. V lost 10 bases to trimming and J lost 2 bases, with 16 bases between them. CDR3 sequence reads: CANTLGGITDTQYF. In DNA, the CDR3 is TGTGCCAACACCCTCGGAGGGATCACAGATACGCAGTATTTT.

This chain links TRBV20-1 with TRBJ1-1; the D gene is possibly TRBD1 (6 bases). The germline CDR1 and CDR2 sequences are DFQATT and SNEGSKA (reference sequence). With 3 bases removed from V and 7 bases from J, the gap between germline ends came to 15 bases. The CDR3 sequence is 13 residues long. The CDR3 protein is CSASSQGWSEAFF. CDR3 nucleotide sequence: TGCAGTGCTAGTTCACAGGGATGGAGTGAAGCTTTCTTT.

The rearrangement links TRBV5-6 to TRBJ2-5; a weak D match, TRBD2 (5 bases). Germline V gene sequence: CDR1 SGHDT, CDR2 YYEEEE. CDR3 length equals 19 residues. V was clipped by 0 bases and J by 4 bases, with 25 bases between them. CDR3 sequence: CASSLVWIGAAGGGETQYF. DNA for the CDR3: TGTGCCAGCAGCTTGGTTTGGATCGGTGCGGCGGGCGGAGGAGAGACCCAGTACTTC.

This clone was seen a handful of times. V and J are TRBV4-2 and TRBJ1-6; no definite D call. The germline V gene has CDR1 LGHNA and CDR2 YNFKEQ. The germline V and J ends were trimmed by 1 base and 6 bases, with 10 bases remaining between them. This CDR3 spans 15 amino acids. The DNA of the CDR3 is TGTGCCAGCAGCCAAGCCGCACGGGGTAATTCACCCCTCCACTTT. This codes for CASSQAARGNSPLHF.

The V and J genes are TRBV7-9 and TRBJ2-2, with TRBD1 identical over 10 bases. CDR1 and CDR2 from the germline V gene are SEHNR and FQNEAQ (reference sequence). The CDR3 extends over 17 amino acids. V was pared by 1 base and J by 5 bases, with 7 bases of the junction left unmatched. CDR3 DNA sequence: TGTGCCAGCAGCTTAGTGAGGGGACAGGGGATGACCGGGGAGCTGTTTTTT. Translation: CASSLVRGQGMTGELFF.

The chain uses TRBV7-2 and TRBJ2-1, with 9 bases lining up with TRBD1. This CDR3 spans 15 amino acids. CDR1 and CDR2 (germline): SGHTA, FQGNSA. The ends lost 5 bases at V and 9 bases at J; junction bases unmatched: 11. The CDR3 here is CASSAPDRGATEQFF. CDR3 nucleotide sequence: TGTGCCAGCAGCGCGCCGGACAGGGGTGCCACTGAGCAGTTCTTC.

This CDR3 is CASSVATSGRGTDTQYF. In DNA, the CDR3 is TGTGCCAGCAGCGTGGCGACTAGCGGGAGGGGGACAGATACGCAGTATTTT. The V call is TRBV9, the J call TRBJ2-3; 14 nucleotides agree with TRBD2. Looked up from germline, CDR1 is SGDLS and CDR2 is YYNGEE. Unmatched junction bases numbered 5, after V lost 2 bases and J lost 3 bases. The CDR3 has 17 residues.

J is TRBJ1-4 and V is TRBV28; TRBD1 agrees at 10 bases. Germline CDR1 reads MDHEN; CDR2 reads SYDVKM. This CDR3 has 15 residues. Germline trimming cut 5 bases from V and 5 bases from J; bases unmatched to any gene: 5. CDR3 sequence (DNA): TGTGCCAGCAGTGCCGGGACAGGGGACAATGAAAAACTGTTTTTT. Amino acid sequence: CASSAGTGDNEKLFF.

This clone has a handful of counts. For the CDR3, the DNA is TGTGCCAGCAGTGTTTGGCGGGAGGGCCAGAATGAGCAGTTCTTC. This sequence encodes CASSVWREGQNEQFF. The J gene is TRBJ2-1, the V gene TRBV2, with 9 positions matching TRBD2. Germline V gene data show CDR1 as SNHLY and CDR2 as FYNNEI. The CDR3 consists of 15 residues. After removal of 4 bases from V and 7 bases from J, the junction contained 8 bases not matched to a gene.